This T cell receptor (beta chain) was sequenced during a study of T-cell reconstitution after alpha-beta-depleted transplantation in children. This clonotype occurred many times. Library preparation (for TCRbeta) was performed with unique molecular identifiers. TCRdb re-derived calls from the PCR reads in MiXCR, one entry per CDR3 protein. The sample has approximately 590,000 distinct CDR3 sequences; about 11% are singletons. The receptor comes from a human donor who donated a stem cell graft to a child with acute myeloid leukemia. The sequences come from PBMCs from the stem cell graft donor, collected from the stem cell graft.

In nucleotides, the CDR3 is TGTGCCATCAGTGTAGCGGCTAGCTCCTACGAGCAGTACTTC. Amino acids: CAISVAASSYEQYF. The chain uses TRBV10-3 and TRBJ2-7; possible D gene TRBD2, 6 bases. This CDR3 has 14 amino acids. The ends were cut back, 4 bases at V and 0 bases at J, with 10 bases in the middle. CDR1 and CDR2 (germline): ENHRY, SYGVKD.